This T cell receptor beta chain was identified in a study of OX40 agonist ivuxolimab in advanced cancers. Study-level points and caveats: By week 6 at 0.1 to 3.0 mg/kg, blood CD4+ and CD8+ T cells had expanded clonally.

Generated by immunoSEQ multiplex PCR, the TCRdb table keeps only in-frame clones and is missing some. The data show 44,000 or so clones, with over 80% seen just once and nearly 7% held by the top ten. Deletions cut 1 base from V and 6 bases from J, with 7 bases between. This CDR3 comprises 13 residues. Germline V CDR1 and CDR2: SSHAT, FNYEAQ (reference sequence). A single count supports this clone. Its antigen is as yet unknown. The source of this sequence is an adult with an advanced solid tumor such as melanoma, head and neck, liver or kidney cancer. The chain carries TRBV7-7 and TRBJ2-1; the D is unclear. This material consisted of CD4+ or CD8+ T cells sorted from blood, taken in a trial of the OX40 agonist ivuxolimab. The CDR3 bases are TGTGCCAGCAGCTTAGATCTGGGCAATGAGCAGTTCTTC. This encodes CASSLDLGNEQFF.